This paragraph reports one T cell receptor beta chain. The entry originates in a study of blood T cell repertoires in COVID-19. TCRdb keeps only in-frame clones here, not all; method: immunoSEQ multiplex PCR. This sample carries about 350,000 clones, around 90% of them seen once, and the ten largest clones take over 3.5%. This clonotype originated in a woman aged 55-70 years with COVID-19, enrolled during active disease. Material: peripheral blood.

Here the CDR3 reads CASRPPGTPNTEAFF. CDR3 DNA: TGTGCCAGTAGACCACCCGGGACACCGAACACTGAAGCTTTCTTT. The chain is built from TRBV19 and TRBJ1-1; possibly TRBD1 for D (6 bases). This CDR3 region has 15 residues. Deletions cut 6 bases from V and 1 base from J, with 15 bases between. Germline CDR1 LNHDA, CDR2 SQIVND (reference sequence).